The clone carrying this TCR beta chain was observed once. This sample was included in a study of blood T cell repertoires in COVID-19. Whole-study context: Sources were T cells, B-cell-depleted T cells, or PBMCs; the material itself was cDNA or gDNA.

The length of the CDR3 is 12 residues. Germline V gives CDR1 WSHSY, CDR2 SAAADI. V dropped 8 bases and J dropped 8 bases, with 10 bases sitting between them. Repertoires were generated with immunoSEQ multiplex PCR, while TCRdb's copy carries only in-frame clones and drops some. The table records some 100,000 clones, roughly 80% of them present only once. Sequencing input: peripheral blood. The chain recombines TRBV10-2 with TRBJ1-6; D not certain. This clonotype was obtained from a human donor in a cohort sampled during active COVID-19. For the CDR3, the DNA is TGCGCCAGCGCGTCCCCATATTCACCCCTCCACTTT. This translates into CASASPYSPLHF.